The present TCR beta chain was sequenced within a study of cytomegalovirus exposure and HLA in healthy donors. Overall study findings and caveats: Presence/absence analyses rested on an assumption that sequencing depth was roughly uniform across donors. Common viral pathogens (according to a later analysis) appeared linked to several of the most significant clusters. A later analysis linked a missense variant in DCLRE1C to the trimming of TCR beta V and J genes.

With 60 Vbeta and 13 Jbeta primers, the PCR was carried out. Authors' analysis steps: An analysis performed later counted 73 million or so unique TCR beta chains (around 11 million of them shared). Using immunoSEQ multiplex PCR, the repertoire was profiled, and TCRdb retains in-frame clones only, with some absent. V and J calls and clone size follow that table, whereas D and trimming were derived from the DNA. The top ten hold 1.5% to 2.5% of the sample, which has some 150,000 clones, roughly four fifths seen once. A word on this clone: Its specificity is unknown.

From germline, CDR1 is SGHRS and CDR2 YFSETQ. This CDR3 region has 15 residues. Trimming stripped 4 bases from V and 6 bases from J, with 16 bases between. The sequence came from a woman between 40 and 50 years old in good health and CMV-seronegative. Sequenced sample: PBMCs. This rearrangement joins TRBV5-1 to TRBJ2-2, with D maybe TRBD1 (5 bases). The chain's CDR3 is CASSRRQQGPGELFF. The DNA for the CDR3 is TGCGCCAGCAGCCGACGTCAGCAGGGTCCCGGGGAGCTGTTTTTT.